This T cell receptor (beta chain) appears in the sequencing data of a study of blood T cell repertoires in COVID-19. Looking at the study overall: T cells, B-cell-depleted T cells, or PBMCs provided the cDNA or gDNA that served as material.

Original handling: Amplified reference gene primers provided the basis for estimating nucleated cell counts. The table came from immunoSEQ multiplex PCR; TCRdb's copy has only in-frame clones and leaves some out. Clone size and the V and J calls come from that table; the DNA yielded D and trimming. The table has roughly 250,000 clones, 80% to 95% seen once. This CDR3 is 15 amino acids long. The germline V and J ends were trimmed by 3 bases and 2 bases, with 11 bases remaining between them. Looked up from germline, CDR1 is LGHDT and CDR2 is YNNKEL (reference sequence). The age range of participants was about 18 to 90 years, with residence in about 25 US areas. In Cohort 3, a recovered donor had either two negative PCRs, clearance, or symptom resolution.

The sequencing sample was made of PBMCs or T cells enriched from blood (not recorded which). V usage is TRBV3-1 (or the pseudogene TRBV3-2) and J usage is TRBJ1-3; D perhaps matches TRBD1 (5 bases). This sequence was found in a woman aged 18-29 years who had recovered from COVID-19. CDR3 sequence: CASSQQGGAGNTIYF. The CDR3 DNA is TGTGCCAGCAGCCAGCAGGGCGGAGCTGGAAACACCATATATTTT.